What follows describes a single T cell receptor beta chain. This sample stems from a study of CD8 T cells in Susac syndrome. Random hexamers were used to reverse transcribe an amount of roughly 0.45 to 1 ug RNA. Amplification of the TCR beta CDR3 was carried out by immunoSEQ multiplex PCR, which spanned a total of 54 Vbeta and 13 Jbeta segments. TCRdb re-called the immunoSEQ multiplex PCR reads through MiXCR, storing one row per CDR3 protein. The sample lists 150,000 to 200,000 distinct CDR3 sequences, 80% to 95% occurring once. CDR3 length: 13 amino acids. Between the trimmed V and J ends, which lost 4 bases and 10 bases, there was a span of 19 bases. Germline V gene data show CDR1 as SQVTM and CDR2 as ANQGSEA. Negative isolation was used for CD8+ and CD4+ T cells and FACS enrichment for TEMRA cells.

Sequenced material: CD4+ T cells from PBMCs. The sequence came from a human donor in good health. The genes are TRBV29-1 and TRBJ1-2; D is unclear. The chain's CDR3 is CSVVSSGHLLYTF. CDR3 in DNA: TGCAGCGTTGTTTCGTCAGGCCACTTACTCTACACCTTC. Together with reference TRBV29-1 and TRBJ1-2, the CDR3 gives the full variable domain: SAVISQKPSRDICQRGTSLTIQCQVDSQVTMMFWYRQQPGQSLTLIATANQGSEATYESGFVIDKFPISRPNLTFSTLTVSNMSPEDSSIYLCSVVSSGHLLYTFGSGTRLTVV.